This T cell receptor beta chain originates from a study of PD-1 blockade in classical Hodgkin lymphoma. Study-wide results and caveats: It was among complete responders that baseline diversity resembled that of newly diagnosed patients. Exclusion applied to patients who initiated nivolumab less than 1 year following ASCT.

Details on this clone: Its antigen is still unknown.

Assay: immunoSEQ multiplex PCR; the TCRdb copy retains only in-frame clones and omits some. This sample has roughly 100,000 clones; 85% to 95% occur once, and the top ten carry 1.5% to 2.5%. Trimming removed 6 bases from V and 7 bases from J, with 13 bases in between. Germline V gene data show CDR1 as MNHEY and CDR2 as SMNVEV (reference sequence). This CDR3 has 13 amino acids. Time point defined: cycle 4 day 1 (C4D1), after about 6 weeks of nivolumab. Each patient relapsed following autologous stem cell transplantation, and prior brentuximab vedotin exposure differed. Best responses fell into complete response, partial response or progressive disease.

V and J are TRBV27 and TRBJ2-1; a possible D gene is TRBD1 (6 bases). Sequencing used peripheral blood mononuclear cells (PBMCs), obtained before the fourth cycle of nivolumab. This TCR derives from a human donor with classical Hodgkin lymphoma. CDR3 in DNA: TGTGCCAGCAGGGCCCTCCAGGGGAATGAGCAGTTCTTC. Amino acid sequence: CASRALQGNEQFF.